Shown below are 27 T cell receptor beta chains from a single sample sequenced in a study of post-analysis software for immune sequencing data. Findings and caveats of the study: Relative to controls, patients had 4 or 5 TRBV segments at higher frequency, with TRBV5-6, TRBV5-1 and TRBV20-1 among these.

Each TCR beta cDNA library carried unique molecular identifiers. MiXCR, applied by TCRdb to the PCR reads, yields one record per CDR3 protein. The data hold approximately 400,000 distinct CDR3 sequences, with roughly 38% observed a single time. Which antigens these TCRs recognize remains unknown. Input material: blood. The receptors here all came from a girl aged 5 to 17 with multiple sclerosis.

The chain is built from TRBV28 and TRBJ2-7, with D uncertain. The V and J ends lost 5 bases and 2 bases respectively, with 13 bases between them. The CDR3 covers 14 residues. Germline V gene lookup returns CDR1 MDHEN and CDR2 SYDVKM. DNA of the CDR3: TGTGCCAGCAGTGAGACGTCATTAACCTACGAGCAGTACTTC. This codes for CASSETSLTYEQYF.

The J gene is TRBJ2-2, the V gene TRBV4-3, with TRBD2 matching over 13 bases. The CDR3 loop spans 18 amino acids. V shed 0 bases and J 2 bases; nucleotides not matched to a gene: 3. Germline CDR1 is LGHNA and CDR2 is YSLEER. CDR3 sequence reads: CASSQETSGGLNTGELFF. The CDR3 region has the DNA TGCGCCAGCAGCCAAGAGACTAGCGGGGGGCTTAACACCGGGGAGCTGTTTTTT.

The chain recombines TRBV6-1 with TRBJ1-1; possibly TRBD1 for D (6 bases). Per the germline V gene, CDR1 is MNHNS and CDR2 is SASEGT. V was clipped by 5 bases and J by 0 bases, with 19 bases between them. The CDR3 contains 17 residues. CDR3 coding DNA: TGTGCCAGCAGTCGCGGAGGGACATACACCATGAACACTGAAGCTTTCTTT. Translation: CASSRGGTYTMNTEAFF.

The chain combines TRBV5-1 with TRBJ1-2; 7 positions match TRBD1. Per the germline V gene, CDR1 is SGHRS and CDR2 is YFSETQ. This CDR3 contains 15 residues. Trimming took 4 bases from V and 4 from J; bases not matched to a gene: 10. The CDR3, as DNA: TGCGCCAGCAGCACCCAAAAACAGGGGTTCTATGGCTACACCTTC. Its translation is CASSTQKQGFYGYTF.

The CDR3 DNA reads TGTGCCTGGAGTCTAGGACTAGCGGGGGGGGAGACCCAGTACTTC. It yields the protein CAWSLGLAGGETQYF. This rearrangement joins TRBV30 to TRBJ2-5; 15 nucleotides line up with TRBD2. This CDR3 comprises 15 residues. V shed 2 bases, J shed 5 bases, and the junction held 3 bases outside the gene matches. The V gene's germline CDR1 is GTSNPN and CDR2 SVGIG (reference sequence). The variable domain in full, with the rest retrieved from reference TRBV30 and TRBJ2-5, is SQTIHQWPATLVQPVGSPLSLECTVEGTSNPNLYWYRQAAGRGLQLLFYSVGIGQISSEVPQNLSASRPQDRQFILSSKKLLLSDSGFYLCAWSLGLAGGETQYFGPGTRLLVL.

The V call is TRBV5-1, the J call TRBJ2-3, with D possibly TRBD2 on 5 matching bases. The V and J ends lost 4 bases and 2 bases respectively, with 11 bases between them. The CDR3 is 14 amino acids. Germline V CDR1 and CDR2: SGHRS, YFSETQ. For the CDR3, the DNA is TGCGCCAGCAGCCTCGGGGAGTTCACAGATACGCAGTATTTT. Translated, it gives CASSLGEFTDTQYF.

This clonotype was counted only a few times. The chain recombines TRBV20-1 with TRBJ2-3; D gene uncertain. Trimming cost V 4 bases and J 0 bases, with 8 bases left between them. Germline CDR1 is DFQATT and CDR2 is SNEGSKA (reference sequence). The CDR3 runs to 13 residues. CDR3 nucleotides: TGCAGTGCTACCCAGGACAGCACAGATACGCAGTATTTT. Its translation: CSATQDSTDTQYF.

Comment on this clonotype: Because the CDR3's place on the DNA is in doubt, the DNA is left out and the CDR3 is given as listed by TCRdb. The chain uses TRBV5-6 and TRBJ2-3; TRBD1 is the table's D call, not checked against the DNA. The CDR3 spans 14 residues, counting both ends. Germline CDR1 is SGHDT and CDR2 is YYEEEE. CDR3 loop: CVSSFGAGADTQYF.

This clonotype has more than one count but fewer than ten. The chain joins TRBV6-2 or TRBV6-3 to TRBJ2-1; 8 bases agree with TRBD1. In germline, CDR1 is MNHEY, CDR2 SVGEGT. V gave up 3 bases and J gave up 8 bases; unmatched junction bases: 9. The CDR3 is 15 residues long. CDR3 protein: CASSYSGTGHDEQFF. CDR3 bases: TGTGCCAGCAGTTATTCCGGGACAGGCCACGATGAGCAGTTCTTC.

This sequence joins TRBV3-1 and TRBJ2-1, with a tentative D call TRBD1 (5 bases). Germline V CDR1 and CDR2: LGHDT, YNNKEL (reference sequence). Trimming removed 2 bases at V and 2 bases at J, with 10 bases between. The CDR3 length is 15 residues. The DNA of the CDR3 is TGTGCCAGCAGCCAAATCGCAGGGACCTACAATGAGCAGTTCTTC. Its protein is CASSQIAGTYNEQFF.

V usage is TRBV7-3 and J usage is TRBJ2-1; perhaps D is TRBD1 or TRBD2 (8 bases each). CDR1 and CDR2 from the germline V gene are SGHTA and FQGTGA. V was pared by 4 bases and J by 4 bases, with 20 bases between. The CDR3 sequence is 17 residues long. For the CDR3, the DNA is TGTGCCAGCAGCTCAATCGGGGGGGGACAGGTATACAATGAGCAGTTCTTC. It translates to CASSSIGGGQVYNEQFF.

The chain combines TRBV7-2 with TRBJ2-4; 7 positions agree with TRBD2. Matching the DNA end better, TRBJ2-7 makes the J call doubtful. Germline-derived CDR1 and CDR2 are SGHTA and FQGNSA. The CDR3 runs to 16 residues. The chain's CDR3 is CASSLVRGMGAYEQYF. CDR3 nucleotide sequence: TGTGCCAGCAGCTTAGTGCGGGGGATGGGAGCCTACGAGCAGTACTTC.

The CDR3 DNA reads as TGCAGCGAAAGAACACAGGACAATGAGCAGTTCTTC. Protein: CSERTQDNEQFF. The genes are TRBV29-1 and TRBJ2-1, with D possibly being TRBD1 (5 bases). The CDR3 totals 12 residues. V lost 7 bases and J lost 5, with 12 bases in between. Germline-derived CDR1 and CDR2 are SQVTM and ANQGSEA.

This clonotype was observed a handful of times. The chain recombines TRBV12-3 or TRBV12-4 with TRBJ2-7; no definite D call. V was shortened by 6 bases and J by 1 base, with 13 bases between the two germline ends. The CDR3 covers 14 residues. CDR3 sequence reads: CASSLWTKSYEQYF. CDR3 sequence (DNA): TGTGCCAGCAGCTTATGGACGAAATCCTACGAGCAGTACTTC.

The chain has TRBV6-5 and TRBJ1-1; D not certain. This CDR3 has 15 residues. V lost 5 bases and J 3 bases, leaving 16 bases between the germline ends. The V gene's germline CDR1 is MNHEY and CDR2 SVGAGI. CDR3 nucleotides: TGTGCCAGCAGTCCCATGTCCCAGGTTCACACTGAAGCTTTCTTT. The encoded protein is CASSPMSQVHTEAFF.

The chain's CDR3 is CASSLVRHNEQFF. CDR3 DNA: TGTGCCAGCAGCTTAGTGAGGCACAATGAGCAGTTCTTC. The J gene is TRBJ2-1, the V gene TRBV7-8; D is ambiguous. Germline V lookup: CDR1 SGHVS, CDR2 FQNEAQ. Trimming pared 1 base from V and 5 bases from J, leaving 6 bases between. This CDR3 is built from 13 residues.

V and J are TRBV6-6 and TRBJ1-1, with 12 bases lining up with TRBD1. V was pared by 6 bases and J by 1 base, with 9 bases of the junction left unmatched. The CDR3 contains 17 residues. Germline V CDR1 and CDR2: MNHNY, SVGAGI (reference sequence). The CDR3 nucleotides are TGTGCCAGCAGCCCCGGGACAGGGGGCGTCGAGAACACTGAAGCTTTCTTT. Translated, it gives CASSPGTGGVENTEAFF.

This clonotype has a handful of counts. The CDR3: CASSQAGSTYNEQFF. CDR3 sequence (DNA): TGTGCCAGCAGCCAAGCGGGTAGTACCTACAATGAGCAGTTCTTC. The chain is built from TRBV3-1 and TRBJ2-1; D is unclear. There are 15 residues in the CDR3. Looked up from germline, CDR1 is LGHDT and CDR2 is YNNKEL (reference sequence). V lost 1 base to trimming and J lost 2 bases, with 9 bases between them.

This clonotype was counted between two and nine times. The rearrangement uses TRBV6-5 and TRBJ2-5; 10 nucleotides agree with TRBD1. The J call may not be correct, given that the DNA end is closer to TRBJ2-7. This CDR3 is 13 amino acids long. Per germline, CDR1 MNHEY and CDR2 SVGAGI. The CDR3 DNA reads as TGTGCCAGCAGGGGACAGGGGACTGGCGAGCAGTACTTC. Its protein is CASRGQGTGEQYF.

The rearrangement joins TRBV7-2 to TRBJ2-5; no clear D. CDR1 and CDR2 (germline): SGHTA, FQGNSA. The CDR3 runs to 13 residues. V shed 5 bases and J shed 5 bases, with 12 bases lying between them. This CDR3 reads CASSLANEETQYF. CDR3 bases: TGTGCCAGCAGCCTCGCGAATGAGGAGACCCAGTACTTC.

In this sample, this clonotype turned up many times. The chain has TRBV6-1 and TRBJ2-7; D might be TRBD2 (6 bases). Trimming took off 1 base at V and 0 bases at J, with 22 bases between the two ends. This CDR3 has 19 residues. Germline CDR1 reads MNHNS; CDR2 reads SASEGT. The CDR3: CASSEEFGTQWTYSYEQYF. CDR3 in DNA: TGTGCCAGCAGTGAAGAATTCGGGACTCAATGGACTTACTCCTACGAGCAGTACTTC.

This clonotype was picked up a small number of times. The CDR3 is CASSPHNGASSYNEQFF. CDR3 coding DNA: TGTGCCAGCAGTCCTCACAACGGCGCCAGCTCCTACAATGAGCAGTTCTTC. This chain uses TRBV28 with TRBJ2-1; D is unresolved. V was clipped by 5 bases and J by 0 bases, with 17 bases between them. In germline, CDR1 is MDHEN, CDR2 SYDVKM. CDR3 size: 17 residues. The variable domain in full, completed from reference TRBV28 and TRBJ2-1, reads DVKVTQSSRYLVKRTGEKVFLECVQDMDHENMFWYRQDPGLGLRLIYFSYDVKMKEKGDIPEGYSVSREKKERFSLILESASTNQTSMYLCASSPHNGASSYNEQFFGPGTRLTVL.

This clonotype was counted a few times. The gene calls are TRBV5-1 and TRBJ1-1; 9 nucleotides agree with TRBD1. Losses at the gene ends were 5 bases for V and 8 bases for J; bases not matched to a gene: 16. CDR1 and CDR2 from the germline V gene are SGHRS and YFSETQ. The CDR3 is 16 amino acids. Written as DNA, the CDR3 is TGCGCCAGCAGAGAATCGCCACTACAGGGGGCATCAGAAGCTTTCTTT. Protein product: CASRESPLQGASEAFF.

The rearrangement uses TRBV12-3 or TRBV12-4 and TRBJ2-1; D might be TRBD1 (6 bases). With 3 bases removed from V and 10 bases from J, the gap between germline ends came to 16 bases. The CDR3 spans 14 residues. This CDR3 reads CASSLGMGAREQFF. CDR3 in DNA: TGTGCCAGCAGTTTGGGGATGGGGGCCCGGGAGCAGTTCTTC.

This rearrangement joins TRBV7-2 to TRBJ2-2, with TRBD2 as a possible D gene (6 bases). The CDR3 length is 15 residues. V gave up 8 bases and J gave up 2 bases, with 15 bases separating them. Looked up from germline, CDR1 is SGHTA and CDR2 is FQGNSA. CDR3: CASGGGISNTGELFF. DNA for the CDR3: TGTGCCAGCGGTGGGGGGATATCTAACACCGGGGAGCTGTTTTTT.

The rearrangement uses TRBV4-1 and TRBJ2-1; D not resolved. CDR1 and CDR2 from the germline V gene are MGHRA and YSYEKL. Trimming cost V 1 base and J 3 bases, with 13 bases left between them. The CDR3 is made up of 16 amino acids. The chain's CDR3 is CASSQGAPLGYNEQFF. The CDR3 coding sequence is TGCGCCAGCAGCCAAGGTGCCCCCCTGGGCTACAATGAGCAGTTCTTC.

This chain connects TRBV7-9 to TRBJ1-1; the D is unclear. Germline CDR1 and CDR2: SEHNR and FQNEAQ (reference sequence). The CDR3 totals 12 residues. V was clipped by 6 bases and J by 2 bases, with 7 bases between them. The CDR3 DNA reads as TGTGCCAGCAGGGAAGACAACACTGAAGCTTTCTTT. Protein product: CASREDNTEAFF.